This TCR beta chain was recovered during a study of CD8+ T cells in alopecia areata. In the case of this clone: What it binds is unknown.

Isolated RNA was reverse transcribed into cDNA used as the sequencing template. Generated by immunoSEQ multiplex PCR, the TCRdb table keeps only in-frame clones and is missing some. The sample consists of 150,000 to 200,000 clones, about 54% of them appearing once. Study-level results: Clarity of TCR sharing across patients fell short of that in mice, possibly HLA-related. Lesional scalp, especially alopecia totalis/universalis, showed higher clonality than normal scalp. Scalp specimens additionally yield sequences from normal skin's resident alphabeta T cells.

Germline V CDR1 and CDR2: SGDLS, YYNGEE. V dropped 4 bases and J dropped 4 bases, with 12 bases sitting between them. CDR3 size: 14 residues. This clonotype was obtained from a human donor in good health. The sample was CD4+ T cells sorted from blood. The rearrangement links TRBV9 to TRBJ2-1; D may match TRBD1 or TRBD2 (5 bases each). The CDR3 here is CASSLRDQYNEQFF. CDR3 coding DNA: TGTGCCAGCAGCCTCCGGGACCAATACAATGAGCAGTTCTTC.